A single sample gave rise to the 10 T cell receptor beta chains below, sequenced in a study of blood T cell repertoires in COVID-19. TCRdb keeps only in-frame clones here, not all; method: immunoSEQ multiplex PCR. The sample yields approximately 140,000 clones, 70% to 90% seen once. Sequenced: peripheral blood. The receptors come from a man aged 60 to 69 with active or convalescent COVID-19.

The CDR3 loop reads CASSPRPGETQYF. CDR3 nucleotide sequence: TGTGCCAGCAGCCCGCGACCCGGGGAGACCCAGTACTTC. V gene TRBV5-6 combines with J gene TRBJ2-5, with D unresolved. This CDR3 region has 13 residues. Germline-derived CDR1 and CDR2 are SGHDT and YYEEEE. V lost 4 bases, J lost 5 bases, and 12 bases lay in between.

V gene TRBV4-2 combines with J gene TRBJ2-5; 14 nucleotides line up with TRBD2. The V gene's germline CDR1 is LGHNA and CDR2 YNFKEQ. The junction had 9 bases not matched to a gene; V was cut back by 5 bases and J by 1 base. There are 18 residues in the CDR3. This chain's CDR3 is CASSETSGRGGAQETQYF. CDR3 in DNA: TGTGCCAGCAGCGAGACTAGCGGGAGGGGCGGGGCCCAAGAGACCCAGTACTTC.

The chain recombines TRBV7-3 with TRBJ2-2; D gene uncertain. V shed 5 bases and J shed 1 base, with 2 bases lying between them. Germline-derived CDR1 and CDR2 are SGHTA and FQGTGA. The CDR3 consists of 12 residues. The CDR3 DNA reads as TGTGCCAGCAGCCGGAACACCGGGGAGCTGTTTTTT. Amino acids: CASSRNTGELFF.

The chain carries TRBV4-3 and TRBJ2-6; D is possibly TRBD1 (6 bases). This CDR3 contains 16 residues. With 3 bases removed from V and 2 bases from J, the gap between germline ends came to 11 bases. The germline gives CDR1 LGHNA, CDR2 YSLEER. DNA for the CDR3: TGCGCCAGCAGCCAGGTTACAGGGACTGGGGCCAACGTCCTGACTTTC. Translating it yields CASSQVTGTGANVLTF.

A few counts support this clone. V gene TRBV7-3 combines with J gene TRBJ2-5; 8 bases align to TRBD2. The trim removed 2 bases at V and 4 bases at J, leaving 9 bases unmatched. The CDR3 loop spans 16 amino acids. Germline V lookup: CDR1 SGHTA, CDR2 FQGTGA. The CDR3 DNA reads TGTGCCAGCAGCTTAGTAGGTAGCGGGAACCCAGAGACCCAGTACTTC. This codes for CASSLVGSGNPETQYF.

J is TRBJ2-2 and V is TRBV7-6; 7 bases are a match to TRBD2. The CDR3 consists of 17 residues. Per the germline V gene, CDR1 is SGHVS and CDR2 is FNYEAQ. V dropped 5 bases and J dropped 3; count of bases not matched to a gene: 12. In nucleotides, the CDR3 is TGTGCCAGCAGCCGCCCGGGGGGTAGGAGAGACACCGGGGAGCTGTTTTTT. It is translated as CASSRPGGRRDTGELFF.

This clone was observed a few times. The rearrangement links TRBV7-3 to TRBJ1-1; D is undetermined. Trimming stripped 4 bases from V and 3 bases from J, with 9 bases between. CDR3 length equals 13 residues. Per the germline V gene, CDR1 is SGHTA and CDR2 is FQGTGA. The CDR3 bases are TGTGCCAGCAGCTCGAGCCGGGACACTGAAGCTTTCTTT. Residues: CASSSSRDTEAFF.

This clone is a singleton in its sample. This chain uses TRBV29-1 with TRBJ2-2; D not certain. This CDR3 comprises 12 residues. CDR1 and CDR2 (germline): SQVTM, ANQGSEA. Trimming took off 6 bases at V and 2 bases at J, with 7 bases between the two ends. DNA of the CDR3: TGCAGCGTCGCCCTAAACACCGGGGAGCTGTTTTTT. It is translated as CSVALNTGELFF.

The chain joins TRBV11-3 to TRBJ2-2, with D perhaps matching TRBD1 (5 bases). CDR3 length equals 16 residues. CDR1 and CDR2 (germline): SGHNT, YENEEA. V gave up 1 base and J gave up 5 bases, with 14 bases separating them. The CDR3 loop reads CASSLARARTTGELFF. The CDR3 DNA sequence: TGTGCCAGCAGCTTAGCCAGGGCACGGACAACCGGGGAGCTGTTTTTT. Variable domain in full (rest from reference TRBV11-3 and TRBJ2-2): EAGVVQSPRYKIIEKKQPVAFWCNPISGHNTLYWYLQNLGQGPELLIRYENEEAVDDSQLPKDRFSAERLKGVDSTLKIQPAELGDSAVYLCASSLARARTTGELFFGEGSRLTVL.

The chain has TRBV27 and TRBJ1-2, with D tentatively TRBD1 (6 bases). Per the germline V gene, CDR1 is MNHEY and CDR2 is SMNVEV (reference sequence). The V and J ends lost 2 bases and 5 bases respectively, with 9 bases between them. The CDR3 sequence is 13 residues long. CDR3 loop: CASSLRQGYGYTF. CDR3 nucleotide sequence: TGTGCCAGCAGTTTAAGGCAGGGGTATGGCTACACCTTC.